The 16 T cell receptor beta chains below were found in one sample sequenced in a study of metastatic and nonmetastatic thyroid tumors. All patients reached thyroid surgery having received no treatment beforehand. TCRdb re-called clones via MiXCR from the PCR reads. The repertoire holds roughly 70,000 clones, with around 20% as singletons. Sequencing was performed on blood. The origin of the receptors is a female donor with papillary thyroid cancer or a benign thyroid nodule (not recorded which). Some clones in this sample may be carry-over from other donors' samples.

This clone was counted ten times or more. V is TRBV10-3 and J is TRBJ2-1; 9 positions match TRBD2. Germline V gene lookup returns CDR1 ENHRY and CDR2 SYGVKD. V shed 0 bases, J shed 8 bases, and the junction held 8 bases outside the gene matches. The CDR3 spans 16 residues. The CDR3 reads CAISESVAGAIDEQFF. The CDR3 bases are TGTGCCATCAGTGAGTCGGTAGCGGGAGCGATCGATGAGCAGTTCTTC.

This clone has just a few counts. This chain joins TRBV6-6 and TRBJ2-3; D is undetermined. Trimming shortened V by 0 bases and J by 1 base, and 5 bases separated the two germline ends. The CDR3 is made up of 14 amino acids. CDR1 and CDR2 from the germline V gene are MNHNY and SVGAGI (reference sequence). The CDR3 nucleotides read TGTGCCAGCAGTTACTCCGAAGGCACAGATACGCAGTATTTT. This translates into CASSYSEGTDTQYF.

The chain employs TRBV6-5 and TRBJ1-2, with D tentatively TRBD1 (5 bases). The CDR3 contains 13 residues. Germline lookup yields CDR1 MNHEY and CDR2 SVGAGI. The V gene lost 4 bases and the J gene lost 8 bases, with 14 bases spanning the gap. CDR3 nucleotide sequence: TGTGCCAGCAGTTGGAGGCAGGGTGGCGGCTACACCTTC. Translated, it gives CASSWRQGGGYTF.

This clone was observed at least ten times. CDR3 sequence: CASSYYPGELFF. The CDR3 bases are TGTGCCAGCAGTTATTACCCCGGGGAGCTGTTTTTT. The chain links TRBV6-6 to TRBJ2-2; D unresolved. Trimming took off 3 bases at V and 6 bases at J, with 5 bases between the two ends. This CDR3 comprises 12 residues. Germline V gene sequence: CDR1 MNHNY, CDR2 SVGAGI (reference sequence).

This clone was counted ten times or more. The chain couples TRBV2 to TRBJ2-3; 7 bases agree with TRBD1. The CDR3 extends over 15 amino acids. Germline CDR1 SNHLY, CDR2 FYNNEI. J was trimmed by 2 bases and V by 6 bases; bases with no gene match: 8. The CDR3 DNA sequence: TGTGCCAGCAGCTCGGGACAGATATTCACAGATACGCAGTATTTT. This encodes CASSSGQIFTDTQYF.

The V call is TRBV11-1, the J call TRBJ2-7; 9 bases are shared with TRBD2. V lost 2 bases, J lost 5 bases, and 10 bases stayed unmatched. Germline V CDR1 and CDR2: SGHAT, FQDESV (reference sequence). The CDR3 is made up of 16 amino acids. The CDR3 sequence: CASSLSLAGVYDEQYF. As DNA, the CDR3 is TGTGCCAGCAGCTTAAGTTTAGCGGGAGTTTACGACGAGCAGTACTTC.

This clone was detected many times. The rearrangement joins TRBV5-1 to TRBJ1-3; D is ambiguous. In germline, CDR1 is SGHRS, CDR2 YFSETQ. V lost 0 bases and J 0 bases, leaving 4 bases between the germline ends. The CDR3 length is 14 residues. The CDR3 nucleotides are TGCGCCAGCAGCTTGGGAGCCTCTGGAAACACCATATATTTT. This encodes CASSLGASGNTIYF.

This clone appeared a few times. Germline and junction disagree at one end, which may indicate a read error. This rearrangement joins TRBV6-1 to TRBJ1-5; D unclear. The germline CDR1 and CDR2 sequences are MNHNS and SASEGT. The CDR3 loop spans 15 amino acids. CDR3 sequence (DNA): TGTGCCAGCAGCCACACTGACGACGGTTATCAGCCCCACCATTTT. Residues: CASSHTDDGYQPHHF.

This clone has at least ten counts. The chain employs TRBV24-1 and TRBJ2-7, with 11 bases fitting TRBD1. The CDR3 runs 15 residues. CDR1 is KGHDR, CDR2 SFDVKD, per germline. With V trimmed by 4 bases and J by 2 bases, 3 bases remained unmatched. CDR3 nucleotides: TGTGCCACCAGTGACAAGGGACAGGGGGCCTACGAGCAGTACTTC. It encodes CATSDKGQGAYEQYF.

The sample holds many counts of this clone. The chain is built from TRBV19 and TRBJ1-4; 7 bases are shared with TRBD1. Germline V gives CDR1 LNHDA, CDR2 SQIVND (reference sequence). The V gene end was trimmed by 5 bases and the J gene end by 4 bases; junction bases not matched to a gene: 4. The CDR3 runs 14 residues. CDR3: CASSRTGNNEKLFF. CDR3 nucleotides: TGTGCCAGTAGTCGGACAGGAAATAATGAAAAACTGTTTTTT.

This clone was recorded many times. This sequence joins TRBV10-3 and TRBJ2-7; perhaps TRBD1 as D (6 bases). CDR1 and CDR2 from the germline V gene are ENHRY and SYGVKD. The CDR3 has 14 amino acids. V shed 2 bases and J shed 2 bases, with 10 bases lying between them. The CDR3 protein is CAISEAQGPYEQYF. The CDR3 region has the DNA TGTGCCATCAGTGAGGCCCAGGGGCCCTACGAGCAGTACTTC.

This clone was observed many times. The rearrangement uses TRBV7-9 and TRBJ1-2; tentative D call: TRBD1 (5 bases). CDR1 is SEHNR and CDR2 is FQNEAQ in the germline V gene (reference sequence). The CDR3 has 15 amino acids. V gave up 1 base and J gave up 6 bases, with 15 bases separating them. In DNA, the CDR3 is TGTGCCAGCAGCTTAGGGGACGGCCTATTGCATGGCTACACCTTC. This translates into CASSLGDGLLHGYTF.

This clone was detected only a few times. The chain links TRBV20-1 to TRBJ2-3, with D perhaps matching TRBD2 (5 bases). V was cut by 7 bases and J by 3 bases, with 11 bases left in between. Germline CDR1 and CDR2: DFQATT and SNEGSKA (reference sequence). The CDR3 extends over 12 amino acids. In DNA, the CDR3 is TGCAGTGATACTAGTCGGACAGATACGCAGTATTTT. This translates into CSDTSRTDTQYF.

Ten or more counts support this clone. Other nucleotide sequences from this sample produce the same CDR3. This rearrangement joins TRBV5-1 to TRBJ2-3; no reliable D call. The germline V gene encodes CDR1 SGHRS and CDR2 YFSETQ. The CDR3 has 15 residues. V lost 0 bases, J lost 2 bases, and 10 bases lay in between. CDR3 sequence (DNA): TGCGCCAGCAGCTTGGCCGGGCGAGACACAGATACGCAGTATTTT. This codes for CASSLAGRDTDTQYF.

This clone is a singleton in its sample. This chain uses TRBV5-1 with TRBJ2-7, with 7 positions matching TRBD2. This CDR3 has 16 amino acids. CDR1 is SGHRS, CDR2 YFSETQ, per germline. V trimming: 2 bases; J trimming: 0 bases; junction bases outside the gene matches: 8. The DNA of the CDR3 is TGCGCCAGCAGCTTAAGTGCGGGAGATTTCTCCTACGAGCAGTACTTC. Amino acid sequence: CASSLSAGDFSYEQYF.

This clone has at least ten counts. This chain links TRBV3-1 with TRBJ2-7; 9 bases line up with TRBD2. The CDR3 totals 15 residues. Trimming took 1 base from V and 2 from J; bases not matched to a gene: 3. Germline values: CDR1 LGHDT, CDR2 YNNKEL (reference sequence). CDR3 sequence: CASSQGLAEPYEQYF. CDR3 DNA: TGTGCCAGCAGCCAAGGACTAGCGGAACCCTACGAGCAGTACTTC.